Reported below is one TCR beta chain. Produced via immunoSEQ multiplex PCR; TCRdb's table is partial and in-frame only. The data contain over 7,000 clones, around 85% of them singletons. This specimen belongs to a study of chemoradiotherapy in HPV16-positive cancers. Overall study context: A couple of HPV16-positive patients' cells yielded candidate HPV-specific clones and common motifs.

Germline V gene sequence: CDR1 SNHLY, CDR2 FYNNEI. This CDR3 is 15 amino acids long. Trimming took 4 bases from V and 2 from J; bases not matched to a gene: 4. This receptor was obtained from a human donor with HPV-associated anogenital cancer. The source was blood, collected from a patient who underwent chemoradiotherapy. The rearrangement uses TRBV2 and TRBJ2-3; 9 bases agree with TRBD2. CDR3 sequence (DNA): TGTGCCAGCAGTGGGACTAGCGAGCTCACAGATACGCAGTATTTT. Its protein product is CASSGTSELTDTQYF. The full variable domain, its missing parts supplied by reference TRBV2 and TRBJ2-3, is EPEVTQTPSHQVTQMGQEVILRCVPISNHLYFYWYRQILGQKVEFLVSFYNNEISEKSEIFDDQFSVERPDGSNFTLKIRSTKLEDSAMYFCASSGTSELTDTQYFGPGTRLTVL.